Shown below are 29 T cell receptor beta chains from a single sample sequenced in a study of blood T cell repertoires in COVID-19. Generated by immunoSEQ multiplex PCR, the TCRdb table keeps only in-frame clones and is missing some. The sample comprises around 92,000 clones, 89% of which are singletons, and approximately 5.6% rests with the top ten. Sample: peripheral blood. All receptors derive from a woman of 80 years or more with active COVID-19.

The chain employs TRBV4-3 and TRBJ2-1, with D tentatively TRBD1 (6 bases). V was shortened by 1 base and J by 6 bases, with 10 bases between the two germline ends. This CDR3 has 14 amino acids. Germline lookup yields CDR1 LGHNA and CDR2 YSLEER. CDR3 coding DNA: TGCGCCAGCAGCCAAGGCTTGGGGGCCAATGAGCAGTTCTTC. Translated, it gives CASSQGLGANEQFF.

In DNA, the CDR3 is TGTGCCCACGAGGGTAGCGGGAGTATAGCAGATACGCAGTATTTT. Its protein product is CAHEGSGSIADTQYF. The J gene is TRBJ2-3, the V gene TRBV6-5, with 9 bases lining up with TRBD2. After removal of 11 bases from V and 4 bases from J, the junction contained 13 bases not matched to a gene. Germline-derived CDR1 and CDR2 are MNHEY and SVGAGI. The CDR3 has 15 amino acids.

The rearrangement links TRBV5-5 to TRBJ2-7; perhaps TRBD2 as D (5 bases). CDR1 and CDR2 from the germline V gene are SGHKS and YYEKEE (reference sequence). The CDR3 has 13 residues. Trimming removed 1 base at V and 3 bases at J, with 8 bases between. This chain's CDR3 is CASSLRGNYEQYF. CDR3 sequence (DNA): TGTGCCAGCAGCTTGCGGGGAAACTACGAGCAGTACTTC.

This chain joins TRBV18 and TRBJ1-1, with D perhaps matching TRBD1 (6 bases). The CDR3 has 15 residues. Trimming left V 5 bases short and J 1 base short, with 14 bases between. Germline V gene lookup returns CDR1 KGHSH and CDR2 LQKENI. CDR3 nucleotides: TGTGCCAGCTCAGCCCTCGGGACACCGAACACTGAAGCTTTCTTT. It specifies CASSALGTPNTEAFF. Using reference TRBV18 and TRBJ1-1 for the parts outside the CDR3, the full variable domain is NAGVMQNPRHLVRRRGQEARLRCSPMKGHSHVYWYRQLPEEGLKFMVYLQKENIIDESGMPKERFSAEFPKEGPSILRIQQVVRGDSAAYFCASSALGTPNTEAFFGQGTRLTVV.

This clone appeared a single time. The genes are TRBV28 and TRBJ2-3; 10 positions match TRBD2. Trimming cost V 1 base and J 1 base; bases outside gene matches: 8. The germline V gene encodes CDR1 MDHEN and CDR2 SYDVKM. The CDR3 runs 18 residues. The CDR3 DNA sequence: TGTGCCAGCAGTTTATTCACTAGCGGGGAGGGGGGCACAGATACGCAGTATTTT. Protein sequence: CASSLFTSGEGGTDTQYF.

This clone was found a few times. The chain employs TRBV7-9 and TRBJ2-5; TRBD2 matches 10 bases. The germline V gene encodes CDR1 SEHNR and CDR2 FQNEAQ (reference sequence). Trimming cost V 1 base and J 4 bases; bases outside gene matches: 3. The CDR3 extends over 15 amino acids. Here the CDR3 DNA reads TGTGCCAGCAGCTTAGGGAGCGGGAGGGGAGAGACCCAGTACTTC. Amino acid sequence: CASSLGSGRGETQYF. Looking up the rest from reference TRBV7-9 and TRBJ2-5 gives the full variable domain: DTGVSQNPRHKITKRGQNVTFRCDPISEHNRLYWYRQTLGQGPEFLTYFQNEAQLEKSRLLSDRFSAERPKGSFSTLEIQRTEQGDSAMYLCASSLGSGRGETQYFGPGTRLLVL.

The chain carries TRBV9 and TRBJ2-6; the D is unclear. There are 13 residues in the CDR3. In germline, CDR1 is SGDLS, CDR2 YYNGEE. Trimming shortened V by 7 bases and J by 1 base, and 6 bases separated the two germline ends. CDR3: CASSTSGANVLTF. The DNA of the CDR3 is TGTGCCAGCTCCACATCTGGGGCCAACGTCCTGACTTTC.

The gene calls are TRBV11-2 and TRBJ2-7; TRBD2 matches at 11 bases. V was pared by 2 bases and J by 0 bases, with 0 bases of the junction left unmatched. The CDR3 contains 15 residues. Germline CDR1 is SGHAT and CDR2 is FQNNGV. The CDR3, as DNA: TGTGCCAGCAGCTTAACTAGCGGGAGCTCCTACGAGCAGTACTTC. Amino acids: CASSLTSGSSYEQYF.

V usage is TRBV15 and J usage is TRBJ2-3; 7 bases match TRBD1. The V gene end was trimmed by 4 bases and the J gene end by 2 bases; junction bases not matched to a gene: 9. This CDR3 region has 16 residues. Germline CDR1 reads LNHNV; CDR2 reads YYDKDF (reference sequence). The CDR3 DNA sequence: TGTGCCACCAGCAAAGGTTTACAGGGGTACACAGATACGCAGTATTTT. This gives the protein CATSKGLQGYTDTQYF.

The chain has TRBV24-1 and TRBJ2-7, with TRBD2 matching 13 bases. The CDR3 has 15 amino acids. V lost 4 bases and J lost 6; bases outside the gene matches: 5. The germline CDR1 and CDR2 sequences are KGHDR and SFDVKD. CDR3 amino acids: CATSDRTSGSGEQYF. The CDR3 DNA sequence: TGTGCCACCAGTGACAGGACTAGCGGGAGTGGCGAGCAGTACTTC.

The J gene is TRBJ2-3, the V gene TRBV15; possible D gene TRBD1, 5 bases. The CDR3 sequence is 15 residues long. Germline CDR1 reads LNHNV; CDR2 reads YYDKDF (reference sequence). Trimming cost V 1 base and J 5 bases, with 13 bases left between them. The CDR3 loop is CATSRGGLGEDTQYF. Written as DNA, the CDR3 is TGTGCCACCAGCAGAGGTGGTCTAGGGGAAGATACGCAGTATTTT.

This rearrangement joins TRBV7-3 to TRBJ2-1; D gene uncertain. Germline CDR1 is SGHTA and CDR2 is FQGTGA. V lost 0 bases and J 4 bases, leaving 13 bases between the germline ends. This CDR3 spans 16 amino acids. CDR3: CASSLTPTSLYNEQFF. The CDR3 coding sequence is TGTGCCAGCAGCTTAACACCGACTTCCCTTTACAATGAGCAGTTCTTC.

V and J are TRBV19 and TRBJ2-1; TRBD2 matches at 14 bases. Trimming took 4 bases from V and 9 from J; bases not matched to a gene: 8. The CDR3 has 16 amino acids. The germline CDR1 and CDR2 sequences are LNHDA and SQIVND (reference sequence). The CDR3 protein is CASSTTGTSGGSEQFF. The CDR3, as DNA: TGTGCCAGTAGTACCACCGGGACTAGCGGGGGAAGTGAGCAGTTCTTC.

The CDR3 loop is CATKNLAGARTDTQYF. CDR3 DNA: TGTGCCACGAAAAATCTAGCGGGAGCTCGCACAGATACGCAGTATTTT. The chain links TRBV10-3 to TRBJ2-3; 10 positions match TRBD2. The junction had 11 bases not matched to a gene; V was cut back by 10 bases and J by 1 base. Germline-derived CDR1 and CDR2 are ENHRY and SYGVKD. This CDR3 contains 16 residues.

The chain employs TRBV27 and TRBJ2-7; 9 nucleotides align to TRBD2. The V gene's germline CDR1 is MNHEY and CDR2 SMNVEV (reference sequence). The V gene end was trimmed by 6 bases and the J gene end by 0 bases; junction bases not matched to a gene: 6. The CDR3 covers 15 residues. CDR3 in DNA: TGTGCCAGCAGCCGCTTGACTAGCGGCTCCTACGAGCAGTACTTC. The encoded protein is CASSRLTSGSYEQYF.

The chain combines TRBV5-1 with TRBJ2-1, with D maybe TRBD1 (5 bases). This CDR3 contains 15 residues. Germline V gene lookup returns CDR1 SGHRS and CDR2 YFSETQ. The V end was cut by 1 base, the J end by 6 bases, with 14 bases between. CDR3 DNA sequence: TGCGCCAGCAGCTTGTCTGCAGCAGGGTTCAATGAGCAGTTCTTC. Translating it yields CASSLSAAGFNEQFF.

V is TRBV7-8 and J is TRBJ2-1; D is uncertain. The V gene lost 5 bases and the J gene lost 1 base, with 15 bases spanning the gap. Germline V CDR1 and CDR2: SGHVS, FQNEAQ. The CDR3 runs 16 residues. CDR3 amino acids: CASSRHAASSYNEQFF. DNA for the CDR3: TGTGCCAGCAGCCGGCACGCTGCTAGTTCCTACAATGAGCAGTTCTTC.

CDR3 loop: CASSPGQGYRETQYF. Written as DNA, the CDR3 is TGTGCCAGCAGCCCGGGACAGGGATACAGGGAGACCCAGTACTTC. The chain joins TRBV7-6 to TRBJ2-5; TRBD1 matches 9 bases. This CDR3 has 15 residues. Trimming at V came to 5 bases and at J to 5 bases, leaving 9 bases not matched to a gene. In germline, CDR1 is SGHVS, CDR2 FNYEAQ.

The CDR3 nucleotides read TGTGCCAGTAGTATGGGGAGCGGGAGAACAGATACGCAGTATTTT. Protein product: CASSMGSGRTDTQYF. The rearrangement joins TRBV19 to TRBJ2-3; TRBD2 matches at 8 bases. Germline V gene lookup returns CDR1 LNHDA and CDR2 SQIVND (reference sequence). This CDR3 is built from 15 residues. V lost 3 bases to trimming and J lost 3 bases; unmatched junction nucleotides: 5.

V and J are TRBV30 and TRBJ2-3; maybe TRBD2 (7 bases). CDR1 and CDR2 (germline): GTSNPN, SVGIG (reference sequence). The CDR3 extends over 15 amino acids. V was pared by 5 bases and J by 1 base, with 16 bases between. CDR3 in amino acids: CAWGGLAVGTDTQYF. The DNA of the CDR3 is TGTGCCTGGGGGGGCCTAGCGGTTGGCACAGATACGCAGTATTTT.

About this clone itself: A much larger clone lies a single base off, so this may be a read error. V usage is TRBV7-8 and J usage is TRBJ2-7; 14 bases agree with TRBD2. In germline, CDR1 is SGHVS, CDR2 FQNEAQ. The CDR3 covers 14 residues. V shed 5 bases and J 6 bases; nucleotides not matched to a gene: 3. In DNA, the CDR3 is TGTGCCAGCAGCCTGGGACTAGCGGGAGCCGAGCAGTACTTC. Protein product: CASSLGLAGAEQYF.

The gene calls are TRBV5-1 and TRBJ2-3; 9 bases map to TRBD2. Losses at the gene ends were 3 bases for V and 2 bases for J; bases not matched to a gene: 7. There are 16 residues in the CDR3. Germline values: CDR1 SGHRS, CDR2 YFSETQ. This CDR3 is CASSSGTSSYTDTQYF. The CDR3 DNA reads TGCGCCAGCAGCTCAGGGACTAGCAGTTACACAGATACGCAGTATTTT. The full variable domain, completed using reference TRBV5-1 and TRBJ2-3, is KAGVTQTPRYLIKTRGQQVTLSCSPISGHRSVSWYQQTPGQGLQFLFEYFSETQRNKGNFPGRFSGRQFSNSRSEMNVSTLELGDSALYLCASSSGTSSYTDTQYFGPGTRLTVL.

V is TRBV7-9 and J is TRBJ1-3; TRBD1 is a possible D gene (6 bases). This CDR3 has 19 residues. V lost 4 bases and J 2 bases, leaving 24 bases between the germline ends. CDR1 and CDR2 (germline): SEHNR, FQNEAQ (reference sequence). CDR3 amino acids: CASSSLTGTPSLTGNTIYF. The CDR3 DNA reads TGTGCCAGCAGCTCCCTAACCGGGACACCGAGCCTAACTGGAAACACCATATATTTT. The variable domain in full, with the rest retrieved from reference TRBV7-9 and TRBJ1-3, is DTGVSQNPRHKITKRGQNVTFRCDPISEHNRLYWYRQTLGQGPEFLTYFQNEAQLEKSRLLSDRFSAERPKGSFSTLEIQRTEQGDSAMYLCASSSLTGTPSLTGNTIYFGEGSWLTVV.

The chain carries TRBV10-2 and TRBJ1-6; 7 bases are a match to TRBD1. CDR3 length equals 17 residues. Germline V CDR1 and CDR2: WSHSY, SAAADI. Trimming removed 3 bases from V and 0 bases from J; junction bases left unmatched: 5. As DNA, the CDR3 is TGCGCCAGCAGTGATGTAGGGGACAGCTCCTATAATTCACCCCTCCACTTT. It yields the protein CASSDVGDSSYNSPLHF.

The rearrangement uses TRBV10-3 and TRBJ1-5, with D unresolved. The V and J ends lost 6 bases and 5 bases respectively, with 11 bases between them. CDR3 length equals 13 residues. CDR1 is ENHRY, CDR2 SYGVKD, per germline. This CDR3 reads CAIRRETDQPQHF. DNA for the CDR3: TGTGCCATCAGACGGGAGACTGATCAGCCCCAGCATTTT.

This chain connects TRBV7-2 to TRBJ2-2; tentatively, D is TRBD1 (6 bases). The CDR3 is 15 amino acids. Trimming removed 4 bases at V and 0 bases at J, with 9 bases between. CDR1 SGHTA and CDR2 FQGNSA come from the germline V gene. This CDR3 is CASSSRTANTGELFF. The CDR3 region has the DNA TGTGCCAGCAGCTCCCGGACAGCGAACACCGGGGAGCTGTTTTTT.

The rearrangement uses TRBV28 and TRBJ2-5; tentatively, D is TRBD1 (6 bases). Trimming pared 3 bases from V and 5 bases from J, leaving 13 bases between. Germline V CDR1 and CDR2: MDHEN, SYDVKM. This CDR3 spans 14 amino acids. The CDR3 sequence: CASSFLTGWETQYF. The CDR3 DNA reads as TGTGCCAGCAGTTTCTTAACAGGGTGGGAGACCCAGTACTTC.

There are a few counts of this clone. This rearrangement joins TRBV24-1 to TRBJ2-2; 8 positions match TRBD1. V gave up 1 base and J gave up 1 base; unmatched junction bases: 1. The CDR3 totals 16 residues. Germline assignment: CDR1 KGHDR and CDR2 SFDVKD. The CDR3 sequence: CATSDFGTGNTGELFF. As DNA, the CDR3 is TGTGCCACCAGTGATTTCGGGACAGGGAACACCGGGGAGCTGTTTTTT.

The chain combines TRBV11-2 with TRBJ2-5; 8 nucleotides line up with TRBD2. Germline CDR1 SGHAT, CDR2 FQNNGV. Trimming cost V 3 bases and J 2 bases; bases outside gene matches: 11. The CDR3 has 17 residues. The DNA of the CDR3 is TGTGCCAGCAGCTTCCGAGGGTTAGCGGGACCTCAAGAGACCCAGTACTTC. Translating gives CASSFRGLAGPQETQYF. Looking up the rest from reference TRBV11-2 and TRBJ2-5 gives the full variable domain: EAGVAQSPRYKIIEKRQSVAFWCNPISGHATLYWYQQILGQGPKLLIQFQNNGVVDDSQLPKDRFSAERLKGVDSTLKIQPAKLEDSAVYLCASSFRGLAGPQETQYFGPGTRLLVL.